One sample yielded the 10 T cell receptor beta chains listed below, sequenced in a study of T cells in Graves' hyperthyroidism and ophthalmopathy (dated by TCRdb to about 2019). Library construction relied on multiplex PCR. TCRdb lists the instrument as Illumina HiSeq 2000. Amplification of TCR beta CDR3 regions was carried out from RNA transcripts. The first round of RT-PCR for the TCR CDR3 was performed with the HTBI primer set and the Qiagen OneStep RT-PCR kit. TCRdb ran its own pipeline on the public reads, namely fastp trimming at Q25 and MiXCR clone calling, and kept in-frame beta chains. Identical CDR3 proteins give one entry, which carries the most common genes and DNA. The sample table holds roughly 720,000 distinct CDR3 sequences, of which 17% were seen once. Of the sample, 15% to 17% falls within the top ten clones. The sequencing sample was made of blood. Source of these receptors: a middle-aged man with Graves' hyperthyroidism.

The sample holds a few counts of this clonotype. V is TRBV6-5 and J is TRBJ1-2, with D possibly being TRBD1 (6 bases). CDR1 MNHEY and CDR2 SVGAGI come from the germline V gene. There are 17 residues in the CDR3. Trimming cost V 0 bases and J 3 bases, with 17 bases left between them. CDR3 region: CASSYSGGGRGDYGYTF. DNA for the CDR3: TGTGCCAGCAGTTACTCGGGGGGGGGGCGCGGTGACTATGGCTACACCTTC.

The CDR3 region is CASSAESLNEQFF. The CDR3 nucleotides read TGCGCCAGCAGCGCGGAGTCACTCAATGAGCAGTTCTTC. This chain uses TRBV5-1 with TRBJ2-1; D remains ambiguous. This CDR3 has 13 residues. V dropped 4 bases and J dropped 6 bases, with 11 bases sitting between them. The germline CDR1 and CDR2 sequences are SGHRS and YFSETQ.

The chain joins TRBV5-8 to TRBJ1-4; D unclear. Trimming left V 3 bases short and J 7 bases short, with 13 bases between. The CDR3 length is 14 residues. The germline gives CDR1 SGHTS, CDR2 YDEGEE. CDR3 sequence (DNA): TGTGCCAGCAGCTGGCGTGGGATGGGTGAAAAACTGTTTTTT. This gives the protein CASSWRGMGEKLFF.

The rearrangement joins TRBV18 to TRBJ2-1, with 7 nucleotides matching TRBD1. V shed 4 bases and J 0 bases; nucleotides not matched to a gene: 9. The CDR3 consists of 17 residues. CDR1 KGHSH and CDR2 LQKENI come from the germline V gene. The CDR3, as DNA: TGTGCCAGCTCACAGGAAGGACAGGCAGTCTCCTACAATGAGCAGTTCTTC. Protein: CASSQEGQAVSYNEQFF.

The sample holds many counts of this clonotype. The chain combines TRBV28 with TRBJ2-7; D gene ambiguous. CDR1 MDHEN and CDR2 SYDVKM come from the germline V gene. Trimming left V 7 bases short and J 3 bases short, with 13 bases between. The CDR3 runs 13 residues. For the CDR3, the DNA is TGTGCCAGCACGGACCCGAGTCTCTACGAGCAGTACTTC. As protein: CASTDPSLYEQYF.

This clonotype occurred a few times. The gene calls are TRBV20-1 and TRBJ2-5; 7 bases agree with TRBD2. CDR1 is DFQATT, CDR2 SNEGSKA, per germline (reference sequence). This CDR3 is 15 amino acids long. Unmatched junction bases numbered 16, after V lost 5 bases and J lost 7 bases. The CDR3, as DNA: TGCAGTGCTGCCCCCCCGTGGGAGGGTAGTGGGACCCAGTACTTC. Protein: CSAAPPWEGSGTQYF.

In its sample, this clonotype was seen a few times. V usage is TRBV9 and J usage is TRBJ2-1; 14 bases align to TRBD2. Germline V gene sequence: CDR1 SGDLS, CDR2 YYNGEE. Trimming cost V 3 bases and J 0 bases; bases outside gene matches: 5. The CDR3 contains 18 residues. CDR3 bases: TGTGCCAGCAGCGGCGGGACTAGCGGGAGAGTCTCCTACAATGAGCAGTTCTTC. As protein: CASSGGTSGRVSYNEQFF.

Many counts were recorded for this clonotype. The chain joins TRBV28 to TRBJ1-2; maybe TRBD1 (6 bases). V dropped 5 bases and J dropped 4 bases, with 17 bases sitting between them. CDR1 is MDHEN and CDR2 is SYDVKM in the germline V gene. This CDR3 has 15 amino acids. The CDR3 region is CASSRNRVSPYGYTF. The CDR3 DNA sequence: TGTGCCAGCAGTAGAAACAGGGTCTCCCCCTATGGCTACACCTTC.

Many counts were recorded for this clonotype. The V gene is TRBV19, the J gene TRBJ2-2, with 11 positions matching TRBD1. V shed 9 bases and J 3 bases; nucleotides not matched to a gene: 6. The germline gives CDR1 LNHDA, CDR2 SQIVND (reference sequence). CDR3 length equals 15 residues. Here the CDR3 DNA reads TGTGCCAGCAAGGACAGGGGGCCGTACACCGGGGAGCTGTTTTTT. Encoded protein: CASKDRGPYTGELFF.

The chain employs TRBV9 and TRBJ2-3; D is tentatively TRBD1 or TRBD2 (5 bases each). This CDR3 region has 16 residues. V lost 0 bases, J lost 0 bases, and 11 bases lay in between. The germline V gene encodes CDR1 SGDLS and CDR2 YYNGEE. Written as DNA, the CDR3 is TGTGCCAGCAGCGTAGAGGGGACGCTGAGCACAGATACGCAGTATTTT. Amino acid sequence: CASSVEGTLSTDTQYF.